The present entry profiles one T cell receptor (beta chain) with its context. The CDR3 runs to 15 residues. With 4 bases removed from V and 6 bases from J, the gap between germline ends came to 19 bases. Germline lookup yields CDR1 SGHDN and CDR2 FVKESK. This sample was taken from a study of T cell clones after liver transplantation. For the study at large: TCRbeta sequencing after a pre-transplant mixed lymphocyte reaction identified graft-donor-reactive clones, later tracked in post-transplant blood. Pre-transplant mixed lymphocyte reactions yielded third-party-reactive TCRbeta sequences as comparators for graft-donor-reactive sequences. Tolerant meant at least one year fully off immunosuppression without liver enzymes above twice normal. Blood was drawn pre-transplant, before withdrawal, and after full or failed withdrawal.

The method was immunoSEQ multiplex PCR; TCRdb's version includes in-frame clones alone and lacks a portion of them. The sample lists some 15,000 clones, 80% to 95% occurring once. Sequenced material: CD8+ T cells from blood, taken before liver transplant. V gene TRBV14 combines with J gene TRBJ2-7, with a possible D match to TRBD2 (5 bases). This TCR derives from a human donor who received a liver transplant. The CDR3 loop reads CASSRTGVTGSEQYF. CDR3 in DNA: TGTGCCAGCAGCCGAACCGGAGTTACGGGAAGCGAGCAGTACTTC.